These T cell receptor beta chains were read from a single sample in a study of T cells expressing NK-cell markers. TCRdb re-called the 5' RACE reads; every CDR3 protein appears as one record, without DNA. The sample table sets out approximately 460,000 distinct CDR3 sequences. Specimen: blood T cells: a sorted CD56 or NKG2C T cell subset, CD4+ or CD8+ T cells, or bulk PBMC T cells (not recorded which). The receptor set was obtained from a woman aged 18 to 75 in good health. Each CDR3 is given with its conserved first and last residue.

TRBV11-2	TRBJ2-1	CASSLKGLSAGGRNEQFF
TRBV12-3/TRBV12-4	TRBJ2-1	CASSPGQGMLSGGNEQFF
TRBV20-1	TRBJ2-1	CSARWRKGEVVEQFF
TRBV6-1	TRBJ1-3	CASSPDRAGNTIYF
TRBV20-1	TRBJ1-2	CSATHPRGGYTF
TRBV11-2	TRBJ2-1	CASSLVRAGAGAHEQFF
TRBV5-6	TRBJ2-1	CASSLQDRGNEQFF
TRBV12-3/TRBV12-4	TRBJ2-3	CASSLASRGTDTQYF
TRBV2	TRBJ2-7	CASARLAGNAYEQYF
TRBV5-1	TRBJ2-7	CASSRDSNYEQYF
TRBV24-1	TRBJ2-3	CATSDFLADTQYF
TRBV7-2	TRBJ2-3	CASSLRQAPQYF
TRBV20-1	TRBJ2-3	CSAIGTSRTDTQYF
TRBV29-1	TRBJ2-7	CSAGREGSYEQYF
TRBV5-1	TRBJ2-7	CASSLGGRGSYEQYF
TRBV28	TRBJ2-3	CASSPRGVARRTDTQYF
TRBV12-3/TRBV12-4	TRBJ2-7	CASSFIPGLLSSYEQYF
TRBV29-1	TRBJ2-3	CSHGGLASTDTQYF
TRBV18	TRBJ2-1	CASSPDGPYNEQFF
TRBV12-3/TRBV12-4	TRBJ1-3	CAGGGQSSGNTIYF
TRBV29-1	TRBJ2-2	CSGQGVGELFF
TRBV29-1	TRBJ1-2	CSVEDLGGGYTF
TRBV6-1	TRBJ2-1	CASSAQRSYNEQFF
TRBV19	TRBJ2-1	CASSTPGQNLEQFF
TRBV7-8	TRBJ2-6	CASSGLSGANVLTF
TRBV5-1	TRBJ2-7	CASSFTSGLAAYEQYF
TRBV28	TRBJ2-7	CASSQSSIEQYF
TRBV6-2/TRBV6-3	TRBJ2-1	CASSETSPEYNEQFF
TRBV4-1	TRBJ1-2	CASSPPGGDGYTF
TRBV6-1	TRBJ2-1	CASTERGQGAYDEQFF
TRBV11-2	TRBJ2-1	CASSLDLLAGSYNEQFF
TRBV5-1	TRBJ2-1	CASSSWTGGFNEQFF